A single T cell receptor beta chain is shown here with its context. The source of the sample is a study of blood T cell repertoires in COVID-19. Turning to the study itself: The analysed material was cDNA or gDNA that came from T cells, B-cell-depleted T cells, or PBMCs.

Authors' methods: The authors estimated nucleated cell counts from reference gene primer amplification. Libraries were prepared by immunoSEQ multiplex PCR; TCRdb keeps only in-frame clonotypes and omits some of them. The D gene and trimming were derived from the DNA, and the V and J assignments and clone size from that table. The sample includes approximately 90,000 clones, 70% to 90% of them seen just once. Trimming cost V 3 bases and J 4 bases; bases outside gene matches: 1. The CDR3 contains 14 residues. Germline V gene lookup returns CDR1 KGHSH and CDR2 LQKENI. This TCR was recovered from a woman of 80 years or more with acute or convalescent COVID-19. The sample comprised peripheral blood. The chain has TRBV18 and TRBJ2-3; the match to TRBD2 covers 10 bases. The CDR3 DNA is TGTGCCAGCTCACCTAGCGGGGGGCCAGATACGCAGTATTTT. This gives the protein CASSPSGGPDTQYF. The full variable domain, its missing parts supplied by reference TRBV18 and TRBJ2-3, is NAGVMQNPRHLVRRRGQEARLRCSPMKGHSHVYWYRQLPEEGLKFMVYLQKENIIDESGMPKERFSAEFPKEGPSILRIQQVVRGDSAAYFCASSPSGGPDTQYFGPGTRLTVL.